This TCR beta chain was sequenced for a study of radiation and T cells in renal cell carcinoma. Study information: Nephrectomy followed 15 Gy stereotactic body radiation by 4 weeks.

This sample's time point: baseline pretreatment blood. Treatment meaning: 15 Gy SBRT to primary tumor, nephrectomy 4 weeks later. With regard to this clone: The antigen is unknown.

Study findings and constraints: Baseline intratumoral clonotype presence is unknown without pretreatment biopsies. From baseline, blood top tumor clonotypes peaked at 2 weeks post-radiation.

This table comes from immunoSEQ multiplex PCR, and its TCRdb copy is limited to in-frame clones, with some not included. Here the sample spans 120,000 to 150,000 clones, less than 90% being singletons. Trimming took 4 bases from V and 11 from J, leaving 17 bases between them. The germline CDR1 and CDR2 sequences are SGHTA and FQGNSA. The CDR3 is made up of 13 amino acids. Sample: blood, taken from a patient whose treatment included radiotherapy and nephrectomy. The sequence was obtained from a woman in her seventies with renal cell carcinoma. This chain uses TRBV7-2 with TRBJ1-1, with D possibly matching TRBD1 (5 bases). CDR3 loop: CASSSGEPTGAFF. As DNA, the CDR3 is TGTGCCAGCAGCTCGGGGGAACCGACGGGTGCTTTCTTT.